This TCR beta chain was observed in a study of blood T cell repertoires in COVID-19. Data came from immunoSEQ multiplex PCR; TCRdb stores just in-frame clones and leaves some out. Here the sample spans some 64,000 clones, roughly 80% being singletons. Per germline, CDR1 SGHTA and CDR2 FQGTGA. With 5 bases clipped from V and 5 bases from J, the junction kept 3 bases outside the gene matches. The CDR3 totals 15 residues. Patients at the Seattle site were enrolled during active infection and followed longitudinally. The origin of this receptor is a man aged 60-69 years with COVID-19, enrolled during active disease. V and J are TRBV7-3 and TRBJ2-2; 12 bases fit TRBD2. The sample consisted of peripheral blood. CDR3 DNA sequence: TGTGCCAGCAGCCAAGGACTAGCGGGGACCGGGGAGCTGTTTTTT. Encoded protein: CASSQGLAGTGELFF.